This is a list of T cell receptor beta chains from one sample in a study of blood T cells in healthy people across ages. TCRdb used MiXCR to reprocess the 5' RACE reads, holding one entry per CDR3 protein. Of about 1,400,000 distinct CDR3 sequences in the sample, approximately 42% are singletons; the top ten hold around 8%. The specimen was blood. The origin of the receptors is a woman younger than 30 in good health. Each CDR3 is given with its conserved first and last residue. A D gene is named only where the DNA matches it firmly. Clone size, where shown, is once, few, many, or a class for clones that have expanded.

d_gene	v_gene	abundance	j_gene	CDR3aa	CDR3nt
.	TRBV25-1	.	TRBJ2-1	CARSEYSNGDEQFF	TGTGCCCGCAGTGAATATAGTAACGGGGATGAGCAGTTCTTC
TRBD2	TRBV20-1	.	TRBJ2-3	CSARHSGDRPDTQYF	TGCAGTGCCAGACATAGCGGGGACCGGCCAGATACGCAGTATTTT
.	TRBV7-9	few	TRBJ1-1	CASSFSQTGWNTEAFF	TGTGCCAGCAGCTTCTCCCAGACAGGATGGAACACTGAAGCTTTCTTT
TRBD1	TRBV11-3	.	TRBJ2-7	CASSFSRGPNDEQYF	TGTGCCAGCAGCTTTAGCAGGGGGCCAAACGACGAGCAGTACTTC
.	TRBV6-2/TRBV6-3	.	TRBJ2-1	CASSDFHTPGQFF	TGTGCCAGCAGTGACTTCCATACCCCGGGGCAGTTCTTC
TRBD1	TRBV9	few	TRBJ1-2	CASSVSSGTETYGYTF	TGTGCCAGCAGCGTCAGCTCCGGGACAGAGACGTATGGCTACACCTTC
.	TRBV12-3/TRBV12-4	few	TRBJ2-1	CASSPRGHEQFF	TGTGCCAGCAGTCCCAGGGGACATGAGCAGTTCTTC
TRBD2	TRBV6-5	.	TRBJ2-2	CASTTGGLGSGELFF	TGTGCCAGCACCACGGGGGGGCTAGGTTCCGGGGAGCTGTTTTTT
TRBD2	TRBV7-9	.	TRBJ2-7	CASSLVLAGVGDEQYF	TGTGCCAGCAGCTTAGTCCTAGCGGGAGTGGGTGACGAGCAGTACTTC
TRBD1	TRBV5-6	.	TRBJ2-7	CASRDIGQGGYEQYF	TGTGCCAGCAGAGATATTGGACAGGGAGGCTACGAGCAGTACTTC
TRBD1	TRBV27	.	TRBJ2-7	CASSWDGTGQSEQYF	TGTGCCAGCAGTTGGGATGGGACAGGGCAGAGCGAGCAGTACTTC
.	TRBV20-1	.	TRBJ1-1	CSATSPQMTTEAFF	TGCAGTGCCACGTCCCCGCAGATGACAACTGAAGCTTTCTTT
TRBD2	TRBV5-1	.	TRBJ2-5	CASKRERYETQYF	TGCGCCAGCAAGCGGGAGCGTTATGAGACCCAGTACTTC
.	TRBV2	.	TRBJ1-6	CASIDYNSPLHF	TGTGCCAGCATCGACTATAATTCACCCCTCCACTTT
.	TRBV6-6	.	TRBJ1-4	CASSPRTEEKLFF	TGTGCCAGCAGTCCCCGGACAGAGGAAAAACTGTTTTTT
.	TRBV29-1	.	TRBJ2-2	CGANPYLSNTGELFF	TGCGGTGCCAATCCATACTTATCCAACACCGGGGAGCTGTTTTTT
TRBD2	TRBV12-3/TRBV12-4	.	TRBJ2-7	CASSLSGRGDSYEQYF	TGTGCCAGCAGTTTGTCAGGGCGGGGGGACTCCTACGAGCAGTACTTC
TRBD1	TRBV20-1	few	TRBJ2-1	CSYRGNNEQFF	TGCAGCTACAGGGGTAACAATGAGCAGTTCTTC
TRBD2	TRBV5-1	.	TRBJ2-5	CASSLGASGGPETQYF	TGCGCCAGCAGCTTGGGTGCTAGCGGGGGTCCGGAGACCCAGTACTTC
TRBD1	TRBV27	.	TRBJ1-6	CASNTGGGNSPLHF	TGTGCCAGCAATACAGGGGGCGGGAATTCACCCCTCCACTTT
TRBD2	TRBV20-1	.	TRBJ2-7	CSASPIGLDSYEQYF	TGCAGTGCTAGCCCAATCGGACTAGATTCCTACGAGCAGTACTTC
.	TRBV27	.	TRBJ1-4	CASSLSGGKLFF	TGTGCCAGCAGTTTATCAGGGGGAAAACTGTTTTTT
.	TRBV28	.	TRBJ2-1	CASSPQGRGLEDNEQFF	TGTGCCAGCAGTCCGCAGGGAAGAGGACTGGAGGACAATGAGCAGTTCTTC
.	TRBV7-2	.	TRBJ2-1	CTSSLGLGEQFF	TGTACCAGCAGCTTAGGGCTTGGTGAGCAGTTCTTC
TRBD2	TRBV20-1	.	TRBJ2-2	CSARVASGGAANTGELFF	TGCAGTGCTAGAGTGGCTAGCGGGGGCGCCGCGAACACCGGGGAGCTGTTTTTT
TRBD2	TRBV12-3/TRBV12-4	once	TRBJ2-2	CASSLLAGGELFF	TGTGCCAGCAGTTTACTAGCGGGGGGGGAGCTGTTTTTT
.	TRBV27	.	TRBJ1-2	CASSSGTENFYGYTF	TGTGCCAGCAGTTCCGGGACCGAAAATTTCTATGGCTACACCTTC
.	TRBV4-1	.	TRBJ2-7	CASSQPLGALHHYEQYF	TGCGCCAGCAGCCAACCTCTCGGGGCCCTACATCACTACGAGCAGTACTTC
.	TRBV18	.	TRBJ2-5	CASSPPEGTGETQYF	TGTGCCAGCTCACCACCGGAGGGTACGGGAGAGACCCAGTACTTC
.	TRBV7-2	.	TRBJ1-3	CASSKQGSSGNTIYF	TGTGCCAGCAGCAAACAGGGCAGCTCTGGAAACACCATATATTTT
TRBD2	TRBV20-1	.	TRBJ2-5	CSAVAGAVPREQYF	TGCAGTGCTGTAGCGGGAGCCGTGCCGAGGGAGCAGTACTTC
.	TRBV4-1	.	TRBJ1-2	CASRQDPPGGYTF	TGCGCCAGCAGGCAGGATCCACCGGGGGGCTACACCTTC
TRBD1	TRBV7-2	.	TRBJ1-5	CASSWRTGSSQPQHF	TGTGCCAGCAGCTGGAGGACAGGGTCCAGTCAGCCCCAGCATTTT
TRBD2	TRBV27	few	TRBJ2-3	CASGTGTRVLDTQYF	TGTGCCAGCGGGACCGGGACTAGAGTGTTAGATACGCAGTATTTT